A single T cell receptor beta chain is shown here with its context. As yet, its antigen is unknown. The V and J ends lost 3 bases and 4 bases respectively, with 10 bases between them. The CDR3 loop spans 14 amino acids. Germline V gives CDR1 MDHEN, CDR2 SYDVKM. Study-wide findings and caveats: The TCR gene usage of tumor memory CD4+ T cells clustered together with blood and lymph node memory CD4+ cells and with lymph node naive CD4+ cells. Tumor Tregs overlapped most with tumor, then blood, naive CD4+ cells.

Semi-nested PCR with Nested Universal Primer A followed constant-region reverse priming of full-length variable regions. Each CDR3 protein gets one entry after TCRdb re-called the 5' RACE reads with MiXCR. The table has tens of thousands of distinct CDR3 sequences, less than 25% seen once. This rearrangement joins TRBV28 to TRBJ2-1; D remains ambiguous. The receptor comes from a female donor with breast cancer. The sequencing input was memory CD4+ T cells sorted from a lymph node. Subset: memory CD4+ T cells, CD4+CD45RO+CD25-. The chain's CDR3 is CASSLMVDYNEQFF. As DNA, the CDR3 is TGTGCCAGCAGTTTGATGGTAGATTACAATGAGCAGTTCTTC.